This T cell receptor beta chain was sequenced in a study of tumor-infiltrating lymphocytes in primary liver carcinoma. Study-level information: Men and women, 30 to 69 years of age, made up the patients. Samples had roughly 3.5 to 7.5 million productive TCRbeta reads, comparable between tissue types.

With a constant-region primer, TCR beta cDNA was made from approximately 520 ng of total RNA. TCR beta libraries came from three nested multiplex PCR rounds using slightly modified ARM-PCR. Each of the first two PCR rounds ran around 10 cycles with TRBV1-TRBV30 forward and C-beta reverse primers. TCRdb reanalysed the multiplex PCR reads using MiXCR and keeps one entry per CDR3 protein. There are more than 70,000 distinct CDR3 sequences in the sample; 72% occur only once, and approximately 19% lies in the top ten. CDR3 length: 13 residues. Germline CDR1 and CDR2: PRHDT and FYEKMQ (reference sequence). Unsorted bulk tissue of about 19-33 mg yielded co-extracted RNA and DNA. Primary liver carcinomas in the patients were surgically resected. A remark on this clonotype: The junction departs from the called germline gene at one end, perhaps through a read error.

The source of this sequence is a man aged 35-49 years with primary liver carcinoma and hepatitis B virus infection. The specimen was liver tumor tissue from sampling region 1. Indicated subset: tumor region T1, superior pole. This chain joins TRBV13 and TRBJ1-4; possible D gene TRBD1, 6 bases. The CDR3 DNA follows: TGTGCCAACAGCTTAGGCAGGGGTGAGAAACTGTTTTTT. It yields the protein CANSLGRGEKLFF. The whole variable domain, remainder taken from reference TRBV13 and TRBJ1-4, is AAGVIQSPRHLIKEKRETATLKCYPIPRHDTVYWYQQGPGQDPQFLISFYEKMQSDKGSIPDRFSAQQFSDYHSELNMSSLELGDSALYFCANSLGRGEKLFFGSGTQLSVL.